This is a list of T cell receptor beta chains from one sample in a study of neurological immune-mediated disorders. TCRdb re-analysed the 5' RACE reads in MiXCR, keeping a single row per CDR3 protein. The sample consists of 45,000 to 60,000 distinct CDR3 sequences, less than 4.5% of them appearing once. Material: PBMCs. These receptors originate from a man aged 30-40 years with multiple sclerosis. CDR3s include the opening cysteine and the closing phenylalanine or tryptophan. The D gene is left open where the match is weak. Clone size is given as how often the clone was seen (once, few, many) or a class if it is expanded.

cdr3_aa cdr3_nt j_call clone_size d_call v_call
CASSYSGGVGAEAFF TGTGCCAGCAGTTACTCTGGAGGGGTAGGGGCTGAAGCTTTCTTT TRBJ1-1 many - TRBV6-5
CASSFLQGAEYEQYF TGTGCCAGCAGTTTTCTACAGGGGGCGGAGTACGAGCAGTACTTC TRBJ2-7 many TRBD1 TRBV27
CATTEDRGNSPLHF TGCGCCACCACCGAAGACAGGGGAAATTCACCCCTCCACTTT TRBJ1-6 many TRBD1 TRBV5-1
CASSESTNYGYTF TGCGCCAGCAGTGAGTCGACCAACTATGGCTACACCTTC TRBJ1-2 many - TRBV10-1
CASSGAGSSTDTQYF TGTGCCAGCAGCGGAGCGGGGTCTAGCACAGATACGCAGTATTTT TRBJ2-3 many TRBD2 TRBV9
CASSMDREVETQYF TGCGCCAGCAGCATGGACAGGGAGGTAGAGACCCAGTACTTC TRBJ2-5 many TRBD1 TRBV5-1
CAISESTKLSYEQYF TGTGCCATCAGTGAGTCGACTAAGCTTTCCTACGAGCAGTACTTC TRBJ2-7 many - TRBV10-3
CAIMDRGEQYF TGTGCCATCATGGACAGGGGGGAGCAGTACTTC TRBJ2-7 many TRBD1 TRBV10-3
CASSFQGHGYTF TGTGCCAGCAGTTTTCAGGGGCACGGCTACACCTTC TRBJ1-2 few - TRBV12-3/TRBV12-4
CASSSLSGSSYNEQFF TGTGCCAGCAGCTCCTTGAGCGGGAGTTCCTACAATGAGCAGTTCTTC TRBJ2-1 many TRBD2 TRBV6-6
CASSPRRDNEQFF TGTGCCAGCAGTCCGAGGAGGGACAATGAGCAGTTCTTC TRBJ2-1 many - TRBV12-3/TRBV12-4
CSAPTSGGINEQFF TGCAGTGCTCCAACTAGCGGGGGGATCAATGAGCAGTTCTTC TRBJ2-1 many TRBD2 TRBV20-1
CSAPTSGGRSYNEQFF TGCAGTGCCCCGACTAGCGGGGGAAGATCCTACAATGAGCAGTTCTTC TRBJ2-1 few TRBD2 TRBV20-1
CASSLKQASGSYEQYF TGTGCCAGCAGCTTAAAGCAGGCTAGCGGGAGCTACGAGCAGTACTTC TRBJ2-7 many TRBD2 TRBV7-2
CASSLPAAGGNNEQFF TGTGCCAGCAGCCTCCCGGCTGCGGGAGGAAACAATGAGCAGTTCTTC TRBJ2-1 many TRBD2 TRBV6-2/TRBV6-3
CASSRDRGDVETQYF TGTGCCAGCAGCCGCGACCGGGGTGATGTTGAGACCCAGTACTTC TRBJ2-5 few - TRBV7-9